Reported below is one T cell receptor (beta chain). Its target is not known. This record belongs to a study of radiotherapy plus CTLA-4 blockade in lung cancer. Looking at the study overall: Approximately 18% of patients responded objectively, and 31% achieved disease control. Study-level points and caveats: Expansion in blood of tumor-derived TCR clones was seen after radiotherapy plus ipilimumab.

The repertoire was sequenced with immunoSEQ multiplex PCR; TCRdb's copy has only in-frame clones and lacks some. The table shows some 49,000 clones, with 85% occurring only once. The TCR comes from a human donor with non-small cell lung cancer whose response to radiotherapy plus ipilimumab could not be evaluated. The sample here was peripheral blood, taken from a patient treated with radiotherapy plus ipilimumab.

The CDR3 coding sequence is TGCGCCAGCAGCACATCAGGGGACCGCACAGATACGCAGTATTTT. Protein sequence: CASSTSGDRTDTQYF. J is TRBJ2-3 and V is TRBV5-1, with D maybe TRBD1 (6 bases). V lost 4 bases and J 1 base, leaving 13 bases between the germline ends. CDR1 and CDR2 from the germline V gene are SGHRS and YFSETQ. The CDR3 spans 15 residues.